This T cell receptor beta chain was retrieved from a study of T and B cells in COVID-19 patients. Study-wide context: COVID-19 patients gave peripheral blood either during active infection or after recovery. The recovered patients had mostly mild to moderate COVID-19 with outpatient management.

V was cut by 6 bases and J by 2 bases, with 14 bases left in between. Germline CDR1 reads SGHVT; CDR2 reads SQSDAQ. The CDR3 spans 14 residues. This clonotype is medium-sized within its sample. The antigen remains unidentified. TRB rearrangements were amplified by multiplex PCR with BIOMED2 TRB-A/B primers. TCRdb recomputed calls from the multiplex PCR reads with MiXCR, one row per CDR3 protein. This sample has about 8,400 distinct CDR3 sequences, with 25% found just once. From blood, 250-500 ng of genomic DNA served as TRB template. The study's findings and limits: The recovered cohort had roughly 2,200 exclusive TCR clusters, including about 31 low generation probability clusters.

Sequenced input: blood. The TCR sequence derives from a human donor who had recovered from COVID-19. The rearrangement uses TRBV7-4 and TRBJ2-7; possible D gene TRBD2, 6 bases. CDR3 DNA: TGTGCCAGCAGACCCAGGGAGGTGGCCTACGAGCAGTACTTC. Its protein is CASRPREVAYEQYF.